The 27 T cell receptor beta chains below were found in one sample sequenced in a study of beta chain features in type 1 diabetes. Expressed TCRB transcripts were sequenced because the isolated RNA had all been reverse transcribed beforehand. Sequencing was performed with immunoSEQ multiplex PCR; in TCRdb, only in-frame clones are kept and a portion is missing. This repertoire shows over 150,000 clones, 6.5% to 9.5% found once; its top ten account for approximately 0.85%. Notes on the study in general: Type 1 diabetes patients had moderately but significantly shorter TCRB CDR3s in all four CD4+ subsets.

For these receptors, no antigen is known. Sequenced material: central memory CD4+ T cells from blood. The receptors stem from a middle-aged woman with type 1 diabetes.

V is TRBV6-5 and J is TRBJ2-3; TRBD2 matches 15 bases. This CDR3 has 14 amino acids. Germline V lookup: CDR1 MNHEY, CDR2 SVGAGI. V lost 6 bases, J lost 5 bases, and 0 bases stayed unmatched. The CDR3 nucleotides are TGTGCCAGCAGGGGACTAGCGGGGGGAGATACGCAGTATTTT. Its protein product is CASRGLAGGDTQYF.

The table lists this clone with a few counts. The chain recombines TRBV18 with TRBJ1-4; 7 bases line up with TRBD1. This CDR3 has 14 residues. J gave up 6 bases and V 4 bases, and 5 bases lay outside the gene matches. CDR1 KGHSH and CDR2 LQKENI come from the germline V gene. DNA for the CDR3: TGTGCCAGCTCACAGGGGGCGCAGGATGAAAAACTGTTTTTT. Amino acids: CASSQGAQDEKLFF.

V and J are TRBV28 and TRBJ2-7; D is perhaps TRBD1 (6 bases). Trimming shortened V by 6 bases and J by 3 bases, and 18 bases separated the two germline ends. The germline V gene has CDR1 MDHEN and CDR2 SYDVKM. This CDR3 comprises 15 residues. The CDR3 coding sequence is TGTGCCAGCAGAGACCCCACAGGGCAAGGCTACGAGCAGTACTTC. Protein: CASRDPTGQGYEQYF.

The chain combines TRBV5-1 with TRBJ1-2; the D is unclear. V was trimmed by 1 base and J by 6 bases, leaving 13 bases between them. The CDR3 consists of 14 residues. Germline CDR1 SGHRS, CDR2 YFSETQ. The DNA for the CDR3 is TGCGCCAGCAGCTTGAATCCGGACGGGGATGGCTACACCTTC. Protein product: CASSLNPDGDGYTF.

The chain carries TRBV9 and TRBJ2-2, with a possible D match to TRBD2 (5 bases). CDR1 is SGDLS, CDR2 YYNGEE, per germline. The CDR3 has 14 residues. V shed 0 bases and J shed 5 bases, with 8 bases lying between them. Here the CDR3 DNA reads TGTGCCAGCAGCGTAGATTCGGGAACCGGGGAGCTGTTTTTT. Its protein product is CASSVDSGTGELFF.

This clone was counted between two and nine times. The J gene is TRBJ1-4, the V gene TRBV4-1; 8 positions agree with TRBD1. Losses at the gene ends were 8 bases for V and 5 bases for J; bases not matched to a gene: 7. Germline V gene sequence: CDR1 MGHRA, CDR2 YSYEKL. There are 14 residues in the CDR3. The CDR3 reads CASDPGQGNEKLFF. The CDR3 DNA is TGCGCCAGCGACCCTGGACAGGGAAATGAAAAACTGTTTTTT.

This clone turned up a few times. The gene calls are TRBV2 and TRBJ1-5; the D gene is possibly TRBD1 (5 bases). Germline CDR1 reads SNHLY; CDR2 reads FYNNEI. The CDR3 is 13 amino acids. Trimming shortened V by 8 bases and J by 2 bases, and 10 bases separated the two germline ends. CDR3 in amino acids: CASQGTGNQPQHF. In DNA form, the CDR3 reads TGTGCCAGCCAGGGCACGGGCAATCAGCCCCAGCATTTT.

The chain carries TRBV29-1 and TRBJ2-3; 9 nucleotides agree with TRBD1. Per germline, CDR1 SQVTM and CDR2 ANQGSEA. After removal of 4 bases from V and 1 base from J, the junction contained 3 bases not matched to a gene. This CDR3 has 14 residues. This CDR3 reads CSVGRTGGTDTQYF. CDR3 bases: TGCAGCGTTGGGAGGACAGGGGGCACAGATACGCAGTATTTT.

This clone was observed a few times. The chain has TRBV4-3 and TRBJ1-2; 7 nucleotides align to TRBD1. The CDR3 length is 15 residues. Germline V gene data show CDR1 as LGHNA and CDR2 as YSLEER. J was trimmed by 7 bases and V by 0 bases; bases with no gene match: 8. CDR3 sequence reads: CASSQELRTGSGYTF. CDR3 nucleotide sequence: TGCGCCAGCAGCCAAGAACTCCGGACAGGTAGTGGCTACACCTTC.

This clone was counted at least ten times. This sequence joins TRBV7-2 and TRBJ1-4; no reliable D call. The ends were cut back, 0 bases at V and 5 bases at J, with 10 bases in the middle. This CDR3 spans 15 amino acids. In germline, CDR1 is SGHTA, CDR2 FQGNSA. The CDR3, as DNA: TGTGCCAGCAGCTTAGCAGGGAGGATAAATGAAAAACTGTTTTTT. Translation gives CASSLAGRINEKLFF.

Notes on this clone: The same CDR3 also results from other DNA sequences found in this sample. The CDR3 coding sequence is TGTGCCAGCAGCTCTCAGGGGAGGGACACTGAAGCTTTCTTT. This translates into CASSSQGRDTEAFF. The chain joins TRBV7-3 to TRBJ1-1; the D gene is possibly TRBD1 (6 bases). The CDR3 sequence is 14 residues long. Germline CDR1 SGHTA, CDR2 FQGTGA. Trimming removed 4 bases at V and 3 bases at J, with 12 bases between.

The J gene is TRBJ2-1, the V gene TRBV28, with 8 bases lining up with TRBD2. The trim removed 8 bases at V and 8 bases at J, leaving 11 bases unmatched. The CDR3 covers 14 residues. The germline gives CDR1 MDHEN, CDR2 SYDVKM. The CDR3 DNA sequence: TGTGCCAGCTCCTCGGGGGGGACCGTCTATGAGCAGTTCTTC. Protein product: CASSSGGTVYEQFF.

A few counts support this clone. The CDR3 here is CASSTRSGQGGDEQYF. The CDR3 nucleotides read TGTGCCAGCAGCACTCGCTCTGGGCAGGGCGGGGACGAGCAGTACTTC. The genes are TRBV7-2 and TRBJ2-7; D might be TRBD2 (6 bases). Germline CDR1 SGHTA, CDR2 FQGNSA. The CDR3 has 16 residues. The V end was cut by 5 bases, the J end by 5 bases, with 22 bases between.

This clone was counted a few times. This chain links TRBV7-9 with TRBJ2-6; 7 positions agree with TRBD1. The CDR3 spans 16 residues. The trim removed 7 bases at V and 2 bases at J, leaving 8 bases unmatched. Germline CDR1 is SEHNR and CDR2 is FQNEAQ (reference sequence). The CDR3 is CASKPSTGAGANVLTF. CDR3 DNA sequence: TGTGCCAGCAAACCCTCCACAGGGGCTGGGGCCAACGTCCTGACTTTC.

This clone was observed a few times. This CDR3 is also generated by other DNA sequences in the sample. The chain employs TRBV7-7 and TRBJ2-1, with D hard to call. In germline, CDR1 is SSHAT, CDR2 FNYEAQ (reference sequence). The CDR3 contains 12 residues. Trimming removed 1 base at V and 9 bases at J, with 7 bases between. CDR3 region: CASSLGRGEQFF. The CDR3 coding sequence is TGTGCCAGCAGCTTAGGGCGAGGTGAGCAGTTCTTC.

V and J are TRBV4-2 and TRBJ1-1; 8 bases map to TRBD1. Looked up from germline, CDR1 is LGHNA and CDR2 is YNFKEQ. V trimming: 4 bases; J trimming: 5 bases; junction bases outside the gene matches: 6. The CDR3 runs to 14 residues. CDR3 residues: CASSRIQGGTEAFF. CDR3 bases: TGTGCCAGCAGCCGCATACAGGGGGGTACTGAAGCTTTCTTT.

The chain combines TRBV27 with TRBJ1-2; tentatively, D is TRBD1 (6 bases). Trimming shortened V by 4 bases and J by 8 bases, and 11 bases separated the two germline ends. Germline V lookup: CDR1 MNHEY, CDR2 SMNVEV (reference sequence). The CDR3 is made up of 12 amino acids. The CDR3 protein is CASSWSGVGYTF. CDR3 bases: TGTGCCAGCAGTTGGTCAGGGGTGGGCTACACCTTC.

This clone showed up just a few times. CDR3: CSVLQGASAKNIQYF. In DNA, the CDR3 is TGCAGCGTGCTCCAGGGGGCTAGCGCCAAAAACATTCAGTACTTC. The V gene is TRBV29-1, the J gene TRBJ2-4, with 8 bases identical to TRBD1. The trim removed 6 bases at V and 1 base at J, leaving 8 bases unmatched. The CDR3 is 15 residues long. From germline, CDR1 is SQVTM and CDR2 ANQGSEA.

This clone has just a few counts. The rearrangement links TRBV14 to TRBJ2-1, with TRBD1 matching 9 bases. This CDR3 is built from 16 residues. Germline-derived CDR1 and CDR2 are SGHDN and FVKESK. V lost 6 bases and J lost 7; bases outside the gene matches: 13. The CDR3 reads CASRHTGGLGNNEQFF. CDR3 in DNA: TGTGCCAGCAGGCATACAGGGGGCCTAGGTAATAATGAGCAGTTCTTC.

The gene calls are TRBV4-1 and TRBJ1-2; 12 bases match TRBD1. The CDR3 is made up of 15 amino acids. V shed 3 bases, J shed 6 bases, and the junction held 5 bases outside the gene matches. Germline V gene data show CDR1 as MGHRA and CDR2 as YSYEKL. CDR3 nucleotide sequence: TGCGCCAGCAGCCAGGGACAGGGGGCGCGAGATGGCTACACCTTC. Translated: CASSQGQGARDGYTF.

V and J are TRBV20-1 and TRBJ2-5; 8 positions match TRBD1. The CDR3 spans 11 residues. The J segment lost 4 bases and the V segment lost 7 bases, leaving 2 bases of the junction unmatched. In germline, CDR1 is DFQATT, CDR2 SNEGSKA (reference sequence). The CDR3 reads CSVTGGETQYF. In nucleotides, the CDR3 is TGCAGTGTAACAGGGGGAGAGACCCAGTACTTC.

The chain carries TRBV28 and TRBJ2-1, with D possibly being TRBD2 (5 bases). The CDR3 has 14 residues. The germline V gene has CDR1 MDHEN and CDR2 SYDVKM. V was pared by 6 bases and J by 6 bases, with 15 bases between. CDR3 DNA sequence: TGTGCCAGCAGCCGAGCGGAAGGGTTCAATGAGCAGTTCTTC. As protein: CASSRAEGFNEQFF.

This clone was seen only a few times. Distinct nucleotide sequences in the sample also encode this CDR3. The chain uses TRBV7-2 and TRBJ2-5; tentatively, D is TRBD2 (7 bases). The V end was cut by 6 bases, the J end by 5 bases, with 16 bases between. CDR1 is SGHTA, CDR2 FQGNSA, per germline. The CDR3 contains 14 residues. This chain's CDR3 is CASRPGGGGETQYF. The CDR3 nucleotides read TGTGCCAGCAGGCCAGGCGGGGGCGGTGAGACCCAGTACTTC. The whole variable domain, remainder taken from reference TRBV7-2 and TRBJ2-5, is GAGVSQSPSNKVTEKGKDVELRCDPISGHTALYWYRQSLGQGLEFLIYFQGNSAPDKSGLPSDRFSAERTGGSVSTLTIQRTQQEDSAVYLCASRPGGGGETQYFGPGTRLLVL.

The chain recombines TRBV18 with TRBJ2-1; 7 nucleotides line up with TRBD2. Germline-derived CDR1 and CDR2 are KGHSH and LQKENI. The CDR3 extends over 14 amino acids. Losses at the gene ends were 5 bases for V and 7 bases for J; bases not matched to a gene: 8. CDR3 DNA sequence: TGTGCCAGCTCAAGGACGGCGGGAGTGAATGAGCAGTTCTTC. As protein: CASSRTAGVNEQFF.

The V call is TRBV7-8, the J call TRBJ1-5; D not resolved. Trimming stripped 5 bases from V and 0 bases from J, with 11 bases between. CDR1 is SGHVS, CDR2 FQNEAQ, per germline. This CDR3 is built from 15 residues. CDR3 loop: CASSETDLSNQPQHF. In nucleotides, the CDR3 is TGTGCCAGCAGCGAAACAGACCTTAGCAATCAGCCCCAGCATTTT.

In its sample, this clone was seen a few times. CDR3 coding DNA: TGTGCCAGCAGCGCACCGAGGGGGTTGGACGTCCTGACTTTC. Its translation is CASSAPRGLDVLTF. The chain employs TRBV28 and TRBJ2-6, with TRBD1 as a possible D gene (6 bases). Germline CDR1 and CDR2: MDHEN and SYDVKM. This CDR3 has 14 residues. Trimming shortened V by 6 bases and J by 11 bases, and 17 bases separated the two germline ends.

The rearrangement uses TRBV27 and TRBJ2-1, with 7 bases that match TRBD2. The CDR3 covers 17 residues. CDR1 is MNHEY and CDR2 is SMNVEV in the germline V gene (reference sequence). Unmatched junction bases numbered 11, after V lost 6 bases and J lost 0 bases. CDR3 in DNA: TGTGCCAGCAGGCCCCGAATGGGCGGGAGCTCCTACAATGAGCAGTTCTTC. Its protein is CASRPRMGGSSYNEQFF.